This entry concerns a single T cell receptor beta chain. Its target is not known. Amplification targeted TCR beta CDR3 regions from RNA transcripts. The HTBI primer set was used in a first-round RT-PCR of the TCR CDR3. TCRdb reanalysed the multiplex PCR reads using MiXCR and keeps one entry per CDR3 protein. The data contain about 700,000 distinct CDR3 sequences, 45% of them singletons. For the diagnoses, clinical symptoms, serum thyroxine and TRAb, thyroid ultrasound and orbital computed tomography were used. This entry is derived from a study of T cells in Graves' hyperthyroidism and ophthalmopathy. Findings and caveats of the study: Ophthalmopathy prediction by the model preceded onset by a median approximately 6.1 months. Most thyroid clonotypes expanded above 0.001 were also detected in blood. Ophthalmopathy could be told apart from stable hyperthyroidism with a 13 V-J model.

The ends were cut back, 5 bases at V and 1 base at J, with 20 bases in the middle. CDR1 SEHNR and CDR2 FQNEAQ come from the germline V gene (reference sequence). This CDR3 has 17 residues. The receptor's source is an adult man with Graves' disease, either hyperthyroidism or ophthalmopathy (not recorded which). The sequencing sample was made of peripheral blood or thyroid tissue (not recorded which). The chain employs TRBV7-9 and TRBJ1-1; D ambiguous. For the CDR3, the DNA is TGTGCCAGCAGCCCCGCCGGGATGCCTTCGGAGAACACTGAAGCTTTCTTT. Translating gives CASSPAGMPSENTEAFF.